The clone carrying this T cell receptor (beta chain) was counted ten times or more. Its antigen remains unknown. Unique molecular identifiers were incorporated into the prepared TCRbeta library. TCRdb re-derived calls from the PCR reads in MiXCR, one entry per CDR3 protein. The repertoire includes 200,000 to 300,000 distinct CDR3 sequences, around 7.5% of them detected once, and roughly 5.8% sits in the top ten. The entry originates in a study of T-cell reconstitution after alpha-beta-depleted transplantation in children. Findings and limits, study-wide: Alpha-beta T cells about two months after transplant reportedly derived from several hundred expanded graft clones.

Material: PBMCs, mostly from graft donor cells, obtained 180 days after TCRalphabeta/CD19-depleted stem cell transplant. The TCR comes from a male patient younger than 18 who had a stem cell transplant for acute lymphoblastic leukemia, so the T cells may come from the graft donor.

The CDR3 nucleotides read TGTGCCAGCAGCTTAGGTCTGGGACAGGGAGACAGAATGAACACTGAAGCTTTCTTT. Translation gives CASSLGLGQGDRMNTEAFF. This chain uses TRBV11-2 with TRBJ1-1; 9 nucleotides match TRBD1. The CDR3 is 19 residues long. Trimming cost V 1 base and J 0 bases; bases outside gene matches: 12. From germline, CDR1 is SGHAT and CDR2 FQNNGV.